These 27 T cell receptor beta chains were all obtained from the same sample, sequenced in a study of T cell responses to AZD1222 COVID-19 vaccine. TCRdb's copy holds only in-frame clones and misses some; the assay was immunoSEQ multiplex PCR. The sample includes approximately 120,000 clones, roughly 82% of them seen just once. Sequencing was performed on peripheral blood, taken 28 days after the second AZD1222 dose. The receptors derive from an adult who received the AZD1222 COVID-19 vaccine.

A few counts support this clone. This chain links TRBV7-2 with TRBJ2-1, with D hard to call. Germline V gene data show CDR1 as SGHTA and CDR2 as FQGNSA. The CDR3 extends over 11 amino acids. Between the trimmed V and J ends, which lost 5 bases and 10 bases, there was a span of 9 bases. The CDR3 spells CASSPSREQFF. In DNA, the CDR3 is TGTGCCAGCAGCCCCTCTAGGGAGCAGTTCTTC.

The CDR3 reads CASSRGDRGHNEQFF. In DNA form, the CDR3 reads TGTGCCAGTAGTCGAGGGGACAGGGGGCACAATGAGCAGTTCTTC. This chain links TRBV19 with TRBJ2-1; TRBD1 matches at 12 bases. After removal of 5 bases from V and 5 bases from J, the junction contained 4 bases not matched to a gene. The CDR3 is made up of 15 amino acids. CDR1 LNHDA and CDR2 SQIVND come from the germline V gene (reference sequence).

This chain links TRBV18 with TRBJ1-5; no firm D call. The CDR3 runs to 13 residues. Trimming shortened V by 3 bases and J by 6 bases, and 9 bases separated the two germline ends. Germline CDR1 is KGHSH and CDR2 is LQKENI. The CDR3 region has the DNA TGTGCCAGCTCACCGGACCAAATTCAGCCCCAGCATTTT. This gives the protein CASSPDQIQPQHF.

The chain recombines TRBV6-6 with TRBJ1-1; possibly TRBD1 for D (5 bases). With 8 bases removed from V and 5 bases from J, the gap between germline ends came to 21 bases. The CDR3 totals 15 residues. Germline CDR1 reads MNHNY; CDR2 reads SVGAGI (reference sequence). CDR3 amino acids: CASPLDGGMGTEAFF. The CDR3 DNA follows: TGTGCCAGCCCACTCGACGGGGGTATGGGTACTGAAGCTTTCTTT.

V gene TRBV6-5 combines with J gene TRBJ1-2, with 9 bases lining up with TRBD1. From germline, CDR1 is MNHEY and CDR2 SVGAGI. CDR3 size: 14 residues. Losses at the gene ends were 8 bases for V and 12 bases for J; bases not matched to a gene: 16. The CDR3 loop is CASGGDRALRRDTF. For the CDR3, the DNA is TGTGCCAGCGGGGGGGACAGGGCCCTTCGCCGGGACACCTTC.

The chain combines TRBV3-1 (or the pseudogene TRBV3-2) with TRBJ1-6; D is undetermined. Per the germline V gene, CDR1 is LGHDT and CDR2 is YNNKEL (reference sequence). The CDR3 is made up of 13 amino acids. V was shortened by 6 bases and J by 5 bases, with 8 bases between the two germline ends. The DNA of the CDR3 is TGTGCCAGCAGACCCGTAAATAATTCACCCCTCCACTTT. Translation: CASRPVNNSPLHF.

The chain recombines TRBV2 with TRBJ1-1, with D unclear. The V end lost 7 bases, the J end lost 1 base, and 4 bases lay between the germline ends. The CDR3 sequence is 11 residues long. Per the germline V gene, CDR1 is SNHLY and CDR2 is FYNNEI. CDR3 residues: CASTPNTEAFF. In DNA, the CDR3 is TGTGCCAGCACTCCGAACACTGAAGCTTTCTTT.

This clone has more than one count but fewer than ten. The chain is built from TRBV28 and TRBJ2-7; no clear D gene. The CDR3 totals 16 residues. Per the germline V gene, CDR1 is MDHEN and CDR2 is SYDVKM. V dropped 3 bases and J dropped 0 bases, with 15 bases sitting between them. The CDR3 is CASSFGWSRVSYEQYF. The CDR3 nucleotides are TGTGCCAGCAGTTTCGGCTGGAGTAGAGTCTCCTACGAGCAGTACTTC.

The chain uses TRBV29-1 and TRBJ1-4; 7 nucleotides match TRBD1. Looked up from germline, CDR1 is SQVTM and CDR2 is ANQGSEA. The ends lost 6 bases at V and 10 bases at J; junction bases unmatched: 8. This CDR3 contains 12 residues. In nucleotides, the CDR3 is TGCAGCGTGCACAGGGGATCCGGAAAACTGTTTTTT. It yields the protein CSVHRGSGKLFF.

This clone was seen only once. This rearrangement joins TRBV6-2 or TRBV6-3 to TRBJ2-3; possibly TRBD1 for D (5 bases). V dropped 5 bases and J dropped 0 bases, with 15 bases sitting between them. Germline assignment: CDR1 MNHEY and CDR2 SVGEGT. The CDR3 has 16 residues. CDR3 bases: TGTGCCAGCAGTGTTGACAGCGACCCTAGCACAGATACGCAGTATTTT. Translation: CASSVDSDPSTDTQYF.

This clone was detected a few times. The chain joins TRBV12-5 to TRBJ2-3, with D unclear. The V gene lost 1 base and the J gene lost 4 bases, with 12 bases spanning the gap. Germline CDR1 is LGHNT and CDR2 is FRNRAP. The CDR3 is made up of 15 amino acids. The CDR3 loop reads CASGLGNPGADTQYF. The CDR3 nucleotides are TGTGCTAGTGGTTTGGGGAACCCCGGCGCAGATACGCAGTATTTT.

This clone was seen just once. The chain carries TRBV29-1 and TRBJ1-1; D not resolved. Germline V gives CDR1 SQVTM, CDR2 ANQGSEA. The CDR3 has 13 residues. Trimming shortened V by 5 bases and J by 1 base, and 11 bases separated the two germline ends. In DNA, the CDR3 is TGCAGCGTTTTGGAGGATCGGAACACTGAAGCTTTCTTT. This sequence encodes CSVLEDRNTEAFF.

The gene calls are TRBV7-2 and TRBJ1-2; a possible D gene is TRBD1 (5 bases). The ends were cut back, 5 bases at V and 2 bases at J, with 9 bases in the middle. Germline lookup yields CDR1 SGHTA and CDR2 FQGNSA. This CDR3 is 13 amino acids long. CDR3 loop: CASSPDRNYGYTF. The CDR3 DNA follows: TGTGCCAGCAGCCCTGACAGAAACTATGGCTACACCTTC. Using reference TRBV7-2 and TRBJ1-2 for the parts outside the CDR3, the full variable domain is GAGVSQSPSNKVTEKGKDVELRCDPISGHTALYWYRQSLGQGLEFLIYFQGNSAPDKSGLPSDRFSAERTGGSVSTLTIQRTQQEDSAVYLCASSPDRNYGYTFGSGTRLTVV.

V usage is TRBV4-1 and J usage is TRBJ2-7, with TRBD2 matching 13 bases. The CDR3 runs 15 residues. CDR1 MGHRA and CDR2 YSYEKL come from the germline V gene. Trimming at V came to 1 base and at J to 3 bases, leaving 0 bases not matched to a gene. CDR3 residues: CASSQGLAGGYEQYF. In DNA form, the CDR3 reads TGCGCCAGCAGCCAAGGACTAGCGGGGGGCTACGAGCAGTACTTC.

For this clone: Other DNA sequences in this sample translate to the same CDR3. This chain links TRBV7-2 with TRBJ1-1; D gene unclear. V lost 3 bases and J 0 bases, leaving 5 bases between the germline ends. This CDR3 has 13 amino acids. The germline CDR1 and CDR2 sequences are SGHTA and FQGNSA. Here the CDR3 DNA reads TGTGCCAGCAGCTTTTCCGTGAACACTGAAGCTTTCTTT. Protein: CASSFSVNTEAFF.

CDR3 in DNA: TGTGCCAGCTCACCACAGGGTAACTCTGGAAACACCATATATTTT. It translates to CASSPQGNSGNTIYF. The genes are TRBV18 and TRBJ1-3, with D unresolved. With 1 base removed from V and 0 bases from J, the gap between germline ends came to 7 bases. The length of the CDR3 is 15 residues. Germline V gives CDR1 KGHSH, CDR2 LQKENI. Based on the CDR3 plus reference TRBV18 and TRBJ1-3, the full variable domain is NAGVMQNPRHLVRRRGQEARLRCSPMKGHSHVYWYRQLPEEGLKFMVYLQKENIIDESGMPKERFSAEFPKEGPSILRIQQVVRGDSAAYFCASSPQGNSGNTIYFGEGSWLTVV.

The table lists this clone with many counts. V is TRBV28 and J is TRBJ2-7; TRBD1 is a possible D gene (6 bases). Trimming shortened V by 0 bases and J by 0 bases, and 9 bases separated the two germline ends. The CDR3 covers 15 residues. The germline gives CDR1 MDHEN, CDR2 SYDVKM. CDR3 in DNA: TGTGCCAGCAGTTTATGGGGGGCAGTCTCCTACGAGCAGTACTTC. Translation gives CASSLWGAVSYEQYF.

The V gene is TRBV5-1, the J gene TRBJ1-5; tentative D call: TRBD1 (6 bases). Germline V CDR1 and CDR2: SGHRS, YFSETQ. The V end lost 0 bases, the J end lost 6 bases, and 10 bases lay between the germline ends. The CDR3 length is 14 residues. CDR3 loop: CASSLGGRGQPQHF. The CDR3 nucleotides read TGCGCCAGCAGCTTGGGGGGGCGCGGTCAGCCCCAGCATTTT.

This rearrangement joins TRBV4-3 to TRBJ1-6; the match to TRBD1 covers 9 bases. The germline V gene encodes CDR1 LGHNA and CDR2 YSLEER. Trimming removed 0 bases from V and 9 bases from J; junction bases left unmatched: 9. This CDR3 contains 17 residues. CDR3: CASSQDIQGAGGSPLHF. The CDR3 coding sequence is TGCGCCAGCAGCCAAGATATACAGGGGGCTGGTGGTTCACCCCTCCACTTT.

The chain joins TRBV7-2 to TRBJ2-5; D gene uncertain. Between the trimmed V and J ends, which lost 4 bases and 5 bases, there was a span of 8 bases. CDR3 length: 12 residues. Germline CDR1 and CDR2: SGHTA and FQGNSA. The CDR3 DNA follows: TGTGCCAGCAGCTACCAGAGGGAGACCCAGTACTTC. It specifies CASSYQRETQYF.

In this sample, this clone turned up once. This sequence joins TRBV7-2 and TRBJ1-2, with D possibly being TRBD1 (5 bases). Per germline, CDR1 SGHTA and CDR2 FQGNSA. Deletions cut 5 bases from V and 0 bases from J, with 13 bases between. This CDR3 is 15 amino acids long. The CDR3 sequence: CASSPRQTTNYGYTF. In DNA, the CDR3 is TGTGCCAGCAGCCCCCGACAGACTACTAACTATGGCTACACCTTC.

The CDR3 sequence is CASSLSGDRYEQYF. CDR3 nucleotides: TGCGCCAGCAGCCTTTCAGGGGACCGCTACGAGCAGTACTTC. The chain links TRBV5-1 to TRBJ2-7; a possible D gene is TRBD1 (6 bases). This CDR3 comprises 14 residues. Germline CDR1 SGHRS, CDR2 YFSETQ. Between the trimmed V and J ends, which lost 4 bases and 3 bases, there was a span of 14 bases.

The chain combines TRBV11-2 with TRBJ2-5; TRBD1 or TRBD2 may be the D gene (6 bases each). Looked up from germline, CDR1 is SGHAT and CDR2 is FQNNGV. V shed 4 bases and J shed 9 bases, with 18 bases lying between them. The length of the CDR3 is 14 residues. The CDR3 coding sequence is TGTGCCAGCAGCTCGGGGGCAGGGGAAAGGGCCCAGTACTTC. Its protein is CASSSGAGERAQYF. The full variable domain, completed using reference TRBV11-2 and TRBJ2-5, is EAGVAQSPRYKIIEKRQSVAFWCNPISGHATLYWYQQILGQGPKLLIQFQNNGVVDDSQLPKDRFSAERLKGVDSTLKIQPAKLEDSAVYLCASSSGAGERAQYFGPGTRLLVL.

The CDR3 nucleotides are TGTGCCACCAGCAGAGGCAGTTACGCCGGCGGGGAGCTGTTTTTT. This sequence encodes CATSRGSYAGGELFF. The V gene is TRBV15, the J gene TRBJ2-2; unclear D gene. CDR1 is LNHNV, CDR2 YYDKDF, per germline (reference sequence). The CDR3 runs 15 residues. Trimming pared 1 base from V and 7 bases from J, leaving 13 bases between.

The chain recombines TRBV11-2 with TRBJ1-6; D is undetermined. The CDR3 is made up of 14 amino acids. V lost 4 bases, J lost 3 bases, and 7 bases lay in between. Germline V gene data show CDR1 as SGHAT and CDR2 as FQNNGV. CDR3 DNA: TGTGCCAGCAGCTGGCAGATCTATAATTCACCCCTCCACTTT. Protein product: CASSWQIYNSPLHF.

V is TRBV28 and J is TRBJ2-3; the D gene is possibly TRBD1 (6 bases). V lost 6 bases, J lost 2 bases, and 12 bases lay in between. The CDR3 has 14 residues. The germline CDR1 and CDR2 sequences are MDHEN and SYDVKM. This CDR3 is CASRRGSTTDTQYF. Here the CDR3 DNA reads TGTGCCAGCAGAAGGGGGTCAACCACAGATACGCAGTATTTT.

The rearrangement uses TRBV9 and TRBJ2-3, with 10 bases fitting TRBD2. The CDR3 runs to 17 residues. Per germline, CDR1 SGDLS and CDR2 YYNGEE. J was trimmed by 0 bases and V by 1 base; bases with no gene match: 5. The CDR3 nucleotides are TGTGCCAGCAGCGTACTAGCGGGGGTTGCTAGCACAGATACGCAGTATTTT. Its protein is CASSVLAGVASTDTQYF. The full variable domain, rest sourced from reference TRBV9 and TRBJ2-3, is DSGVTQTPKHLITATGQRVTLRCSPRSGDLSVYWYQQSLDQGLQFLIQYYNGEERAKGNILERFSAQQFPDLHSELNLSSLELGDSALYFCASSVLAGVASTDTQYFGPGTRLTVL.